This passage covers 23 T cell receptor beta chains from one sample sequenced in a study of Graves' ophthalmopathy and Graves' hyperthyroidism. Researchers took RNA transcripts and amplified TCR beta CDR3 regions from them. HTBI-primed first-round RT-PCR preceded second-round multiplex PCR. Using its own MiXCR run on the multiplex PCR reads, TCRdb lists one record per CDR3 protein. The sample contains about 500,000 distinct CDR3 sequences, 13% to 15% of which appear only once. The sample taken for sequencing was blood. These receptors were obtained from a woman in her twenties or thirties with Graves' ophthalmopathy.

This clonotype has ten or more counts. The rearrangement links TRBV12-3 or TRBV12-4 to TRBJ2-5; D unclear. This CDR3 comprises 13 residues. Trimming cost V 6 bases and J 5 bases, with 13 bases left between them. CDR3 residues: CASSPASRETQYF. CDR3 sequence (DNA): TGTGCCAGCAGCCCCGCTTCGAGGGAGACCCAGTACTTC.

This clonotype has a count of ten or more. This may arise from a read error, as a much more abundant clone is one base away. V usage is TRBV12-3 or TRBV12-4 and J usage is TRBJ2-5, with D perhaps TRBD2 (6 bases). This CDR3 is built from 16 residues. V lost 7 bases and J 7 bases, leaving 25 bases between the germline ends. The chain's CDR3 is CASNPWDLVDPSTQYF. In nucleotides, the CDR3 is TGTGCCAGCAATCCCTGGGACTTGGTAGACCCTTCGACCCAGTACTTC.

This clonotype was detected only a few times. The gene calls are TRBV5-1 and TRBJ2-5; TRBD2 agrees at 12 bases. The CDR3 runs to 19 residues. The V and J ends lost 1 base and 5 bases, in that order; junction bases with no gene match: 15. CDR1 is SGHRS, CDR2 YFSETQ, per germline. The CDR3 spells CASSLSPPSASGRDETQYF. The CDR3 nucleotides read TGCGCCAGCAGCTTGTCACCCCCCTCGGCTAGCGGGAGGGATGAGACCCAGTACTTC.

The rearrangement uses TRBV15 and TRBJ2-7; D is possibly TRBD2 (5 bases). Germline V gene lookup returns CDR1 LNHNV and CDR2 YYDKDF (reference sequence). V shed 0 bases and J shed 0 bases, with 12 bases lying between them. This CDR3 is built from 16 residues. The CDR3 coding sequence is TGTGCCACCAGCAGAGATTTGATAGGGAGCTCCTACGAGCAGTACTTC. It yields the protein CATSRDLIGSSYEQYF. The full variable domain, rest sourced from reference TRBV15 and TRBJ2-7, is DAMVIQNPRYQVTQFGKPVTLSCSQTLNHNVMYWYQQKSSQAPKLLFHYYDKDFNNEADTPDNFQSRRPNTSFCFLDIRSPGLGDTAMYLCATSRDLIGSSYEQYFGPGTRLTVT.

This clonotype was detected ten times or more. The chain recombines TRBV12-3 or TRBV12-4 with TRBJ2-7; TRBD2 matches 10 bases. V dropped 5 bases and J dropped 3; count of bases not matched to a gene: 4. This CDR3 contains 14 residues. The CDR3 DNA reads TGTGCCAGCAGTACTAGCGGGATGTTCTACGAGCAGTACTTC. As protein: CASSTSGMFYEQYF.

About this clonotype: Just one base apart from a much larger clone, this may be a read error. The rearrangement uses TRBV5-1 and TRBJ1-1, with D hard to call. Germline CDR1 reads SGHRS; CDR2 reads YFSETQ. The CDR3 runs to 13 residues. The DNA for the CDR3 is TGCGTCAGCAGCGGGATGTACCACACTGAAGCTTTCTTT. Its translation: CVSSGMYHTEAFF. Looking up the rest from reference TRBV5-1 and TRBJ1-1 gives the full variable domain: KAGVTQTPRYLIKTRGQQVTLSCSPISGHRSVSWYQQTPGQGLQFLFEYFSETQRNKGNFPGRFSGRQFSNSRSEMNVSTLELGDSALYLCVSSGMYHTEAFFGQGTRLTVV.

This clonotype showed up many times. The rearrangement uses TRBV20-1 and TRBJ2-5, with TRBD2 matching 7 bases. The germline V gene has CDR1 DFQATT and CDR2 SNEGSKA (reference sequence). The CDR3 is 15 residues long. The ends lost 0 bases at V and 4 bases at J; junction bases unmatched: 8. The CDR3 coding sequence is TGCAGTGCTAGAGATGTTTCGACTAGCTTAGAGACCCAGTACTTC. It translates to CSARDVSTSLETQYF.

Only a few counts were recorded for this clonotype. A read error may explain this, as a much larger clone is one base away. The gene calls are TRBV7-2 and TRBJ2-5, with no clear D. Germline lookup yields CDR1 SGHTA and CDR2 FQGNSA. CDR3 size: 14 residues. The CDR3 DNA reads as TGTGCCAGCAGCTTACGGGTTTCCCTAGAGGCCCAGTACTTC. Amino acid sequence: CASSLRVSLEAQYF.

CDR3 DNA: TGCAGTGCTAAAAAAGAACTGAACACTGAAGCTTTCTTT. This translates into CSAKKELNTEAFF. V and J are TRBV20-1 and TRBJ1-1, with D unresolved. The CDR3 has 13 residues. V lost 4 bases and J 0 bases, leaving 9 bases between the germline ends. The germline V gene encodes CDR1 DFQATT and CDR2 SNEGSKA (reference sequence).

This clonotype was counted many times. This chain joins TRBV12-3 or TRBV12-4 and TRBJ2-1; D is possibly TRBD2 (6 bases). V lost 2 bases, J lost 6 bases, and 11 bases lay in between. This CDR3 has 14 residues. CDR3 nucleotide sequence: TGTGCCAGCAGTTTAAGGGGTAGCGGCAATGAGCAGTTCTTC. This encodes CASSLRGSGNEQFF.

This clonotype came up many times. The chain uses TRBV28 and TRBJ1-2, with D tentatively TRBD1 (6 bases). The CDR3 loop spans 16 amino acids. Germline CDR1 is MDHEN and CDR2 is SYDVKM. The V end lost 3 bases, the J end lost 5 bases, and 19 bases lay between the germline ends. Here the CDR3 reads CASSLGGGPETYGYTF. DNA for the CDR3: TGTGCCAGCAGTTTGGGAGGGGGGCCAGAGACTTATGGCTACACCTTC.

Details on this clonotype: With a much larger clone just one base away, this may be a read error. The rearrangement uses TRBV29-1 and TRBJ1-1, with 8 nucleotides matching TRBD1. From germline, CDR1 is SQVTM and CDR2 ANQGSEA. The CDR3 extends over 13 amino acids. The CDR3 region has the DNA TGCATCGGCAGACAGGGGTATGACACTGAAGCTTTCTTT. Amino acids: CIGRQGYDTEAFF.

In this sample, this clonotype turned up many times. The gene calls are TRBV25-1 and TRBJ1-5, with a weak D call TRBD1 (6 bases). Trimming took 4 bases from V and 5 from J, leaving 24 bases between them. This CDR3 contains 18 residues. The germline CDR1 and CDR2 sequences are MGHDK and SYGVNS. The CDR3 DNA reads as TGTGCCAGCAGTGGACACCCGGACAGAGGTTTGGGCGATCAGCCCCAGCATTTT. Its protein is CASSGHPDRGLGDQPQHF.

In its sample, this clonotype was seen many times. The chain couples TRBV4-1 to TRBJ2-7; 7 bases are shared with TRBD2. The CDR3 is made up of 16 amino acids. V shed 2 bases and J 3 bases; nucleotides not matched to a gene: 10. Looked up from germline, CDR1 is MGHRA and CDR2 is YSYEKL. CDR3 DNA: TGCGCCAGCAGCCAAACTGGGGGGGGAAAAAGCTACGAGCAGTACTTC. Amino acids: CASSQTGGGKSYEQYF.

This clonotype showed up many times. V is TRBV4-1 and J is TRBJ2-5; 12 positions agree with TRBD2. The CDR3 sequence is 16 residues long. After removal of 4 bases from V and 5 bases from J, the junction contained 8 bases not matched to a gene. Germline CDR1 MGHRA, CDR2 YSYEKL. DNA for the CDR3: TGCGCCAGCAGCCCAACAGGACTAGCGGGGCGGGAGACCCAGTACTTC. This sequence encodes CASSPTGLAGRETQYF.

This clonotype was seen only a few times. The chain recombines TRBV20-1 with TRBJ2-4; unclear D gene. Trimming removed 3 bases at V and 0 bases at J, with 9 bases between. CDR1 and CDR2 (germline): DFQATT, SNEGSKA (reference sequence). The CDR3 has 14 residues. CDR3 sequence: CSASPFLAKNIQYF. CDR3 DNA: TGCAGTGCTAGCCCGTTCCTAGCCAAAAACATTCAGTACTTC.

This clonotype has ten or more counts. The chain carries TRBV12-3 or TRBV12-4 and TRBJ1-5; 9 positions agree with TRBD1. J gave up 0 bases and V 1 base, and 7 bases lay outside the gene matches. The CDR3 has 18 residues. CDR3 DNA sequence: TGTGCCAGCAGTTTAGAGGGGCGGGACAGGGCTAGCAATCAGCCCCAGCATTTT. This encodes CASSLEGRDRASNQPQHF.

This clonotype was recorded at least ten times. The chain joins TRBV19 to TRBJ1-1; no clear D gene. CDR3 length: 14 amino acids. Germline V CDR1 and CDR2: LNHDA, SQIVND (reference sequence). With 3 bases removed from V and 3 bases from J, the gap between germline ends came to 11 bases. CDR3 coding DNA: TGTGCCAGTAGTATCCTCGGGAGGGACACTGAAGCTTTCTTT. This gives the protein CASSILGRDTEAFF.

The V call is TRBV25-1, the J call TRBJ1-6; D gene ambiguous. CDR3 length: 16 residues. Germline V gene sequence: CDR1 MGHDK, CDR2 SYGVNS. The V gene lost 6 bases and the J gene lost 9 bases, with 21 bases spanning the gap. The CDR3 loop reads CASRASAVIGSSPLHF. In DNA, the CDR3 is TGTGCCAGCAGGGCCAGCGCCGTGATAGGGTCTTCACCCCTCCACTTT.

This clonotype was seen ten or more times. The chain has TRBV20-1 and TRBJ2-7; D is unresolved. With 2 bases removed from V and 1 base from J, the gap between germline ends came to 6 bases. The CDR3 runs to 12 residues. Germline assignment: CDR1 DFQATT and CDR2 SNEGSKA (reference sequence). CDR3 DNA sequence: TGCAGTGCTAGAACAGTGTCCTACGAGCAGTACTTC. Residues: CSARTVSYEQYF.

This clonotype was seen many times. V and J are TRBV5-1 and TRBJ2-7, with 10 bases that match TRBD2. The CDR3 runs to 15 residues. Germline CDR1 and CDR2: SGHRS and YFSETQ. J lost 4 bases, V lost 4 bases, and 8 bases had no gene match. The CDR3 coding sequence is TGCGCCAGCAGCCCGCGAACTAGCGGGGCTTACGAGCAGTACTTC. Encoded protein: CASSPRTSGAYEQYF. Complete variable domain (other parts from reference TRBV5-1 and TRBJ2-7): KAGVTQTPRYLIKTRGQQVTLSCSPISGHRSVSWYQQTPGQGLQFLFEYFSETQRNKGNFPGRFSGRQFSNSRSEMNVSTLELGDSALYLCASSPRTSGAYEQYFGPGTRLTVT.

This clonotype was seen ten or more times. CDR3 in DNA: TGTGCCAGCAGCTTCCGAACCCCAGTGGAGACCCAGTACTTC. It is translated as CASSFRTPVETQYF. V is TRBV7-9 and J is TRBJ2-5; D not certain. V shed 3 bases and J shed 5 bases, with 13 bases lying between them. The V gene's germline CDR1 is SEHNR and CDR2 FQNEAQ (reference sequence). The CDR3 consists of 14 residues.

This clonotype was detected many times. The chain employs TRBV10-3 and TRBJ1-3; D unclear. Trimming left V 5 bases short and J 0 bases short, with 11 bases between. Per the germline V gene, CDR1 is ENHRY and CDR2 is SYGVKD. The CDR3 runs 15 residues. The CDR3 sequence is CAISPRGTSGNTIYF. The CDR3 DNA sequence: TGTGCCATCAGTCCCCGAGGTACCTCTGGAAACACCATATATTTT.